This T cell receptor (beta chain) was captured by sequencing in a study of T-cell reconstitution after alpha-beta-depleted transplantation in children. The CDR3 extends over 16 amino acids. Germline V lookup: CDR1 DFQATT, CDR2 SNEGSKA (reference sequence). The V segment lost 1 base and the J segment 3 bases; nucleotides outside the gene matches: 7. Unique molecular identifiers tagged the TCRbeta library. TCRdb reprocessed the PCR reads with MiXCR, giving one entry per CDR3 protein. This table holds under 350,000 distinct CDR3 sequences, 9.9% found once. The chain joins TRBV20-1 to TRBJ2-1; TRBD2 matches at 9 bases. The receptor was derived from a human donor who donated a stem cell graft to a child with SCID. The starting material was PBMCs from the stem cell graft donor, obtained from the stem cell graft. The chain's CDR3 is CSARAILAGIYNEQFF. The CDR3 DNA reads as TGCAGTGCTAGAGCCATCCTAGCGGGGATCTACAATGAGCAGTTCTTC.